This T cell receptor beta chain was sequenced for a study of blood T cell dynamics during melanoma immunotherapy (dated by TCRdb to 2018 to 2021). About the study as a whole: The patients had metastatic melanoma and were given first-line pembrolizumab or nivolumab plus ipilimumab as standard of care in the United Kingdom. The training cohort consisted of consecutive patients, while an additional independent group of patients from the same centre was pooled to form an external validation set. Peripheral T cell receptor repertoires of metastatic melanoma patients were profiled before and after one cycle of checkpoint inhibitor therapy to find early correlates of response.

All DNA extracted from each sorted CD8+ T cell subset was loaded into the assay. TCR beta CDR3 sequences were amplified from genomic DNA using the immunoSEQ TCRb Assay kit according to manufacturer instructions. The KAPA Library Quantification Kit for Illumina platforms was used to quantify pooled libraries by qPCR. Pooled libraries were sequenced on an Illumina NextSeq 500, clustered at about 0.6-1.2 pM. In the paper's pipeline: The TCR data were analyzed using immunoSEQ ANALYZER and the R LymphoSeq package. A rearrangement efficiency score was calculated as productive divided by the sum of productive and non-productive CDR3 sequences. Clonality was measured with the Gini coefficient and diversity with the Renyi index at alpha=1, and both measures were compared pairwise between timepoints within each patient. Clonal relatedness, based on an edit distance of 3, and repertoire similarity, based on the Bhattacharyya coefficient, were both computed in LymphoSeq. Linear discriminant analysis on week-3 changes in clonality and diversity was built with the R MASS and caret packages to classify response. In TCRdb, the immuneACCESS table is reduced to in-frame sequences with V and J assigned. These tables do not hold every clone; where another copy was compared, an unresolved V gene accounts for under half, and the others remain unexplained. The DNA gave D and trimming, while V, J and clone size come from that table. The sample data list some 13,000 clones, and about 90% of these were observed just once. The leading ten clones occupy around 0.18% of the sample.

This specimen's time point label, interpreted: pre-treatment baseline. Blood samples were taken before treatment (T0) and at week 3 (W3), following the first cycle of checkpoint blockade. Except for two patients with rapid clinical progression, response was assessed 12 weeks after the first infusion by RECIST 1.1; disease control meant complete response, partial response or stable disease. Patients were excluded for prior systemic cancer treatment, concomitant immunosuppressant therapy or synchronous other active malignancies. In six patients, three with progression and three with disease control, sorted CD8+ memory and naive T cell subsets were sequenced at T0 and W3. PBMC were isolated from blood with Lymphoprep and SepMate tubes, followed by red cell lysis. DNA from PBMC and sorted T cell subsets was extracted with QIAamp DNA Blood Mini kits. CD8+ T cell subsets were sorted live on a FACSAria III cytometer and then frozen prior to DNA extraction. Fresh PBMC for flow cytometry were held at 4°C in PBS with around 1.9% fetal bovine serum and analyzed within 25 hours.

With regard to this clone: Its antigen has not been determined. Per-nucleotide qualities are absent, and no much larger clonotype sits a single base away.

Broad study findings and their caveats: The relatively small sample size was acknowledged as something that could potentially limit how far the results can be generalized. Whether the T cell clones behind the repertoire changes were melanoma-specific or instead reflected general immune activation was something the study could not determine. Of the sorted CD8+ subsets, TIE cells had both the highest clonality and the greatest similarity to cfDNA CDR3 sequences, which suggests active turnover converging on dominant clones.

Measured from the cysteine to the phenylalanine, the CDR3 is 12 residues long. Just CDR3 DNA is preserved here, 36 bases in frame from base 1. The junction carries 10 bases between V and J, which are trimmed by 5 bases and 6 bases respectively. CDR1 is given as LNHDA and CDR2 as SQIVND, both from the germline V gene (reference sequence). The receptor comes from a human donor with melanoma. The sample in question was effector memory CD8+ T cells from blood, obtained from a patient treated with checkpoint blockade. The V and J genes are TRBV19 and TRBJ1-1, and possibly TRBD1, on 5 matching bases. The DNA sequence is TGTGCCAGTAGTTACGGAGGGGCTGAAGCTTTCTTT. It specifies CASSYGGAEAFF.